The rows below give T cell receptor beta chains drawn from one sample of a study of Graves' ophthalmopathy and Graves' hyperthyroidism. MiXCR, run by TCRdb on the multiplex PCR reads, gives a single entry per CDR3 protein. The sample includes about 400,000 distinct CDR3 sequences, around 18% of them seen just once. Sequencing was carried out using peripheral blood. The receptors stem from a woman younger than 35 with Graves' ophthalmopathy. CDR3s include the opening cysteine and the closing phenylalanine or tryptophan. The D gene is left open where the match is weak. Clone size, where shown, is once, few, many, or a class for clones that have expanded.

D | J | length | size | V | DNA | CDR3
- | TRBJ1-1 | 15 | many | TRBV28 | TGTGCCAGCAGCGACCTTGACAGGAGAAACACTGGAGCTTTCTTT | CASSDLDRRNTGAFF
- | TRBJ2-7 | 13 | - | TRBV28 | TGTGCCAGCTGCGCCGGGTTCTCCTACGAGCAGTACTTC | CASCAGFSYEQYF
- | TRBJ1-2 | 13 | many | TRBV20-1 | TGCAGTGCTAGAGCAGGGGCGGTATATGGCTACACCTTC | CSARAGAVYGYTF
- | TRBJ2-7 | 15 | few | TRBV29-1 | TGCAGCGCCAGCCCAGGGGAGGGGAATCTCTACGAGCAGTACTTC | CSASPGEGNLYEQYF
- | TRBJ1-1 | 11 | - | TRBV6-2/TRBV6-3 | TGTGCCACAACAGTGTACACTGAAGCTTTCTTT | CATTVYTEAFF
- | TRBJ2-7 | 13 | many | TRBV10-3 | TGTGCCATCAGTGGACTAGGACTCTACGAGCAGTACTTC | CAISGLGLYEQYF
TRBD2 | TRBJ2-5 | 18 | many | TRBV10-3 | TGTGCCATCAGTGATCCCACCCTGACGGGAGGTAGTCGAGAGACCCAGTACTTC | CAISDPTLTGGSRETQYF
- | TRBJ1-6 | 15 | many | TRBV20-1 | TGCAGTGCTAGAGAGGCGGCAGCAGCCAATTCACCCCTCCACTTT | CSAREAAAANSPLHF
TRBD1 | TRBJ1-1 | 17 | many | TRBV29-1 | TGCAGCGTTGGATTGAGTGCAGGGACAGGGTTGCGAACTGAAGCTTTCTTT | CSVGLSAGTGLRTEAFF
- | TRBJ1-3 | 15 | many | TRBV5-6 | TGTGCCAGCAGCTTGGTCGGCGACTCTGGAAACACCATATATTTT | CASSLVGDSGNTIYF
- | TRBJ1-4 | 14 | many | TRBV28 | TGTGCCAGCAGTCCCAGGGCAACTAATGAAAAACTGTTTTTT | CASSPRATNEKLFF
- | TRBJ1-5 | 15 | many | TRBV6-5 | TGTGCCAGCGGGAGGACCCCGGGGGGCAATCAGCCCCAGCATTTT | CASGRTPGGNQPQHF
- | TRBJ2-4 | 15 | many | TRBV7-9 | TGTGCCAGCAGCTTATCCGGGGTAGCCAAAAACATTCAGTACTTC | CASSLSGVAKNIQYF
- | TRBJ2-2 | 16 | many | TRBV6-5 | TGTGCCAGCAGTTACTTCCCGCTACTGAACACCGGGGAGCTGTTTTTT | CASSYFPLLNTGELFF
TRBD2 | TRBJ2-2 | 15 | many | TRBV12-3/TRBV12-4 | TGTGCCAGCAGCCCCTTGACTAGCGGGACCGGGGAGCTGTTTTTT | CASSPLTSGTGELFF
- | TRBJ2-7 | 15 | many | TRBV28 | TGTGCCAGCAGTTTAGGGGACGGATACTCCTACGAGCAGTACTTC | CASSLGDGYSYEQYF
- | TRBJ1-2 | 15 | - | TRBV12-3/TRBV12-4 | TGTGCCAGCGGGGAAGTGGGGGGAGCCCTCTATGGCTACACCTTC | CASGEVGGALYGYTF
TRBD1 | TRBJ1-6 | 14 | - | TRBV20-1 | TGCAGTGCTAAGGACAGGGGAATTAATTCACCCCTCCACTTT | CSAKDRGINSPLHF
- | TRBJ1-1 | 13 | many | TRBV13 | TGTGCCCGCAGCCGACGGAGGATCACTGAAGCTTTCTTT | CARSRRRITEAFF
TRBD1 | TRBJ1-1 | 14 | many | TRBV29-1 | TGCAGCGTCAGACCTCCGGGACAGGCGGGTGAAGCTTTCTTT | CSVRPPGQAGEAFF
TRBD1 | TRBJ2-7 | 15 | - | TRBV11-2 | TGTGCCAGCAGAAACACCGGGACAGCTACCTACGAGCAGTACTTC | CASRNTGTATYEQYF
- | TRBJ2-7 | 12 | few | TRBV3-1 | TGTGCCAGCAGCGACAGGGACTCGGAGCAGTACTTC | CASSDRDSEQYF
- | TRBJ2-2 | 11 | many | TRBV6-1 | TGTGCCAGCAGTGAATCCGGGGAGCTGTTTTTT | CASSESGELFF
- | TRBJ2-5 | 13 | many | TRBV10-3 | TGTGCCATAGGAACAGGCCCCCAAGAGACCCAGTACTTC | CAIGTGPQETQYF
TRBD2 | TRBJ2-7 | 15 | many | TRBV3-1 | TGTGCCAGCAGCCCTCGACTAGCTAAAACCTACGAGCAGTACTTC | CASSPRLAKTYEQYF
TRBD1 | TRBJ2-7 | 15 | many | TRBV20-1 | TGCAGTGCTAGAGATCGGAACAGGGGGTCGTACGAGCAGTACTTC | CSARDRNRGSYEQYF
- | TRBJ2-5 | 14 | many | TRBV6-2/TRBV6-3 | TGTGCCAGCACCAGAGCCCCGGGGAGCGGGACCCAGTACTTC | CASTRAPGSGTQYF
- | TRBJ1-6 | 12 | many | TRBV27 | TGTGCCAGCAGTTTAGGCGGATCACCCCTCCACTTT | CASSLGGSPLHF
TRBD1 | TRBJ1-1 | 17 | many | TRBV15 | TGTGCCACCAGCAACGAGTGGAAGTTAACAGGGGGAACTGAAGCTTTCTTT | CATSNEWKLTGGTEAFF
- | TRBJ2-6 | 17 | many | TRBV2 | TGTGCCAGCAGTGACGCAGGGATGTCGTCTGGGGCCAACGTCCTGACTTTC | CASSDAGMSSGANVLTF
- | TRBJ2-7 | 14 | once | TRBV20-1 | TGCAGTGCAGCCCCCGAAGGGAGATTTGGCGAGCAGTACTTC | CSAAPEGRFGEQYF
- | TRBJ1-1 | 14 | - | TRBV29-1 | TGCAGCTTCGAGGGCAGCCCTCGTCACACTGAAGCTTTCTTT | CSFEGSPRHTEAFF
- | TRBJ2-5 | 15 | many | TRBV12-3/TRBV12-4 | TGTGCCAGCAGTCGGAACGGACAGATTACAGAGACCCAGTACTTC | CASSRNGQITETQYF
TRBD1 | TRBJ2-7 | 16 | many | TRBV11-2 | TGTGCCAGCAGCTTAGGGGGGACAGGGAGCTCCTACGAGCAGTACTTC | CASSLGGTGSSYEQYF
- | TRBJ2-7 | 16 | many | TRBV11-2 | TGTGCCAGCAGCTTGCTCTCCGGGGGATCCAGGTACGAGCAGTACTTC | CASSLLSGGSRYEQYF
TRBD1 | TRBJ1-2 | 18 | many | TRBV5-6 | TGTGCCAGCAGCTTGTTCCGGGACAGGGAGAAGATTCTGCATGGCTACACCTTC | CASSLFRDREKILHGYTF
TRBD1 | TRBJ2-7 | 15 | many | TRBV19 | TGTGCCAGTAGTGCCGGGACAGGGATGACCTACGAGCAGTACTTC | CASSAGTGMTYEQYF
- | TRBJ2-5 | 13 | few | TRBV18 | TGTGCCAGCTCACGGACCAGCGGAGAGACCCAGTACTTC | CASSRTSGETQYF
TRBD1 | TRBJ2-2 | 16 | many | TRBV27 | TGTGCCAGCAGATTCTTGGACAGGGGTGACACCGGGGAGCTGTTTTTT | CASRFLDRGDTGELFF
- | TRBJ1-1 | 12 | many | TRBV27 | TGTGCCAGCTGGACAGCGAACACTGAAGCTTTCTTT | CASWTANTEAFF
- | TRBJ2-7 | 14 | many | TRBV9 | TGTGCCAGCAGCGTAGCCGTTCTGCCCTACGAGCAGTACTTC | CASSVAVLPYEQYF
- | TRBJ1-1 | 14 | many | TRBV12-3/TRBV12-4 | TGTGCCAGCAGTTTAAATAGGGAGGACACTGAAGCTTTCTTT | CASSLNREDTEAFF
- | TRBJ2-2 | 16 | many | TRBV7-2 | TGTGCCAGCAGCTTTGGCCGGACCGGAGGAACCGGGGAGCTGTTTTTT | CASSFGRTGGTGELFF
- | TRBJ1-5 | 15 | many | TRBV6-2/TRBV6-3 | TGTGCCAGCAGTTACTCGTCAGGTACCCCCCAGCCCCAGCATTTT | CASSYSSGTPQPQHF
- | TRBJ2-7 | 13 | - | TRBV12-3/TRBV12-4 | TGTGCCAGCAGTTTGCAGGGGGGTCCTGAGCAGTACTTC | CASSLQGGPEQYF